A selection of T cell receptor beta chains follows, all from one sample in a study of blood T cell repertoires in COVID-19. This table comes from immunoSEQ multiplex PCR, and its TCRdb copy is limited to in-frame clones, with some not included. The sample consists of under 350,000 clones, around nine tenths of them appearing once. Source material: PBMCs or T cells enriched from blood (not recorded which). Receptors originate from a woman between 18 and 29 years old who had recovered from COVID-19. Each CDR3 is given with its conserved first and last residue. A D gene is named only where the DNA matches it firmly. A row's size may be missing; if present it is once, few, many or a size class.

TRBV5-1	NA	TRBJ1-6	few	CASSQDRGQRSSYNSPLHF	TGCGCCAGCAGCCAGGACCGAGGACAGAGGAGCTCCTATAATTCACCCCTCCACTTT
TRBV29-1	TRBD2	TRBJ2-1	NA	CSVKREGLLHPYSYNEQFF	TGCAGCGTCAAACGGGAGGGCCTTCTTCATCCCTACTCCTACAATGAGCAGTTCTTC
TRBV6-5	NA	TRBJ1-3	NA	CASSYSRGNTIYF	TGTGCCAGCAGTTACTCTCGGGGAAACACCATATATTTT
TRBV27	NA	TRBJ2-2	NA	CASSFVGSGELFF	TGTGCCAGCAGTTTTGTGGGGAGCGGGGAGCTGTTTTTT
TRBV5-1	NA	TRBJ2-1	NA	CASTKDPGNEQFF	TGCGCCAGCACCAAAGACCCAGGGAATGAGCAGTTCTTC
TRBV19	NA	TRBJ1-3	NA	CASSPGLASSGNTIYF	TGTGCCAGTAGTCCGGGACTCGCGAGCTCTGGAAACACCATATATTTT
TRBV28	NA	TRBJ1-3	NA	CASSSPSGGRGNTIYF	TGTGCCAGCAGTTCCCCCTCGGGAGGGAGAGGAAACACCATATATTTT
TRBV7-9	NA	TRBJ1-2	NA	CASSLNRVDYGYTF	TGTGCCAGCAGCTTAAACAGGGTGGACTATGGCTACACCTTC
TRBV18	TRBD2	TRBJ2-3	NA	CASSPVTSGGLTDTQYF	TGTGCCAGCTCACCAGTGACTAGCGGGGGACTCACAGATACGCAGTATTTT
TRBV10-1	TRBD1	TRBJ2-5	NA	CASSESQTGGRETQYF	TGCGCCAGCAGTGAGTCTCAAACAGGGGGCAGGGAGACCCAGTACTTC
TRBV5-6	NA	TRBJ1-5	once	CASSPWGWGRKPQHF	TGTGCCAGCAGCCCTTGGGGGTGGGGGCGAAAGCCCCAGCATTTT
TRBV7-2	NA	TRBJ2-7	NA	CASSVQGQIDYEQYF	TGTGCCAGCAGCGTCCAAGGACAGATTGACTACGAGCAGTACTTC
TRBV28	TRBD1	TRBJ2-3	NA	CASSSLQTGTGGKGRDTQYF	TGTGCCAGCAGTTCCCTTCAAACCGGGACAGGGGGCAAGGGTAGAGATACGCAGTATTTT
TRBV7-2	TRBD2	TRBJ2-1	NA	CASSWTSGGYNEQFF	TGTGCCAGCAGTTGGACTAGCGGGGGCTACAATGAGCAGTTCTTC
TRBV5-5	NA	TRBJ1-1	once	CASSQGGVLNTEAFF	TGTGCCAGCAGCCAAGGAGGGGTCCTGAACACTGAAGCTTTCTTT
TRBV3-1/TRBV3-2	TRBD2	TRBJ2-5	few	CASSPAGLAGGETQYF	TGTGCCAGCAGCCCAGCGGGACTAGCGGGAGGAGAGACCCAGTACTTC
TRBV29-1	NA	TRBJ2-5	few	CSVEHWQGGETQYF	TGCAGCGTTGAACATTGGCAGGGGGGAGAGACCCAGTACTTC
TRBV7-2	TRBD2	TRBJ2-1	NA	CASSLSSGLSYNEQFF	TGTGCCAGCAGCTTATCTAGCGGACTCTCCTACAATGAGCAGTTCTTC
TRBV12-5	TRBD1	TRBJ1-6	NA	CASGVAGTGVTGLNSPLHF	TGTGCTAGTGGTGTCGCCGGGACAGGGGTAACCGGACTGAATTCACCCCTCCACTTT
TRBV20-1	NA	TRBJ1-1	NA	CRRNSETEAFF	TGCAGGAGAAACAGTGAAACTGAAGCTTTCTTT
TRBV18	TRBD2	TRBJ2-1	NA	CASSPPRLAAYNEQFF	TGTGCCAGCTCACCACCGAGGCTAGCGGCTTACAATGAGCAGTTCTTC
TRBV5-1	NA	TRBJ2-1	NA	CASSEFEGGLNNEQFF	TGCGCCAGCAGTGAGTTTGAGGGGGGGCTAAACAATGAGCAGTTCTTC
TRBV7-9	NA	TRBJ1-2	once	CASSGLRDKLGYGYTF	TGTGCCAGCAGCGGCCTCCGGGACAAGCTCGGGTATGGCTACACCTTC
TRBV6-8	NA	TRBJ2-7	once	CASTSPGYEQYF	TGTGCCAGCACCTCCCCGGGGTACGAGCAGTACTTC
TRBV9	NA	TRBJ2-7	NA	CASSVGWKREQYF	TGTGCCAGCAGCGTAGGATGGAAGAGGGAGCAGTACTTC
TRBV7-9	TRBD1	TRBJ2-7	NA	CASSPSGTGSYEQYF	TGTGCCAGCAGCCCCTCCGGGACAGGGAGCTACGAGCAGTACTTC
TRBV7-3	NA	TRBJ2-1	NA	CASSLDTRYPVNEQFF	TGTGCCAGCAGCTTAGACACTAGGTACCCCGTCAATGAGCAGTTCTTC
TRBV11-2	TRBD2	TRBJ2-1	NA	CASSYTGGLRDEQFF	TGTGCCAGCAGCTATACGGGGGGGCTGAGGGATGAGCAGTTCTTC
TRBV3-1/TRBV3-2	NA	TRBJ1-3	NA	CASSGQPGAAEYF	TGTGCCAGCAGCGGACAGCCTGGTGCCGCTGAATATTTT
TRBV3-1/TRBV3-2	TRBD1	TRBJ1-6	NA	CASSHEGALSPLHF	TGTGCCAGCAGCCATGAGGGGGCGCTTTCACCCCTCCACTTT
TRBV18	TRBD1	TRBJ1-2	NA	CASSPNTGDGYTF	TGTGCCAGCTCACCCAACACAGGGGATGGCTACACCTTC
TRBV5-4	TRBD1	TRBJ1-2	once	CASSLSPGQGFGYTF	TGTGCCAGCAGCTTGTCCCCGGGACAGGGGTTTGGCTACACCTTC
TRBV12-3/TRBV12-4	TRBD1	TRBJ1-6	NA	CASGRGHSPLHF	TGTGCCAGCGGCAGGGGGCATTCACCCCTCCACTTT
TRBV4-3	NA	TRBJ2-5	NA	CASSQDARLVETQYF	TGCGCCAGCAGCCAAGATGCCCGACTAGTAGAGACCCAGTACTTC
TRBV2	TRBD1	TRBJ1-5	NA	CASSLWDIGTGASQPQHF	TGTGCCAGCTCTTTGTGGGACATAGGGACAGGGGCGAGTCAGCCCCAGCATTTT
TRBV5-6	NA	TRBJ1-2	NA	CASSVGAGPYGYTF	TGTGCCAGCAGCGTAGGAGCGGGACCTTATGGCTACACCTTC
TRBV9	TRBD2	TRBJ2-7	NA	CASSVGGGGAYEQYF	TGTGCCAGCAGCGTAGGTGGCGGGGGAGCCTACGAGCAGTACTTC
TRBV11-3	NA	TRBJ1-4	NA	CASSRTRRSEKLFF	TGTGCCAGCAGCCGTACGAGGCGGAGTGAAAAACTGTTTTTT
TRBV30	NA	TRBJ1-6	NA	CAWSVGRTGNSPLHF	TGTGCCTGGAGTGTTGGTCGTACTGGTAATTCACCCCTCCACTTT
TRBV7-2	TRBD2	TRBJ2-5	NA	CASSLEASGGEETQYF	TGTGCCAGCAGCTTAGAGGCTAGCGGGGGAGAGGAGACCCAGTACTTC
TRBV19	TRBD1	TRBJ1-5	NA	CASDPDRDNQPQHF	TGTGCCAGCGACCCCGACAGGGACAATCAGCCCCAGCATTTT
TRBV5-5	TRBD1	TRBJ2-5	NA	CASSDDRGGETQYF	TGTGCCAGCAGTGACGACAGGGGGGGAGAGACCCAGTACTTC
TRBV24-1	NA	TRBJ2-5	once	CATSSSGAETQYF	NA
TRBV19	TRBD2	TRBJ2-2	NA	CASSIDQTSGRAGTNTGELFF	TGTGCCAGTAGTATAGATCAGACTAGCGGGAGGGCCGGGACGAACACCGGGGAGCTGTTTTTT
TRBV2	NA	TRBJ1-5	NA	CASSDIGGFNQPQHF	TGTGCCAGCAGTGACATTGGGGGGTTCAATCAGCCCCAGCATTTT
TRBV6-5	TRBD1	TRBJ2-1	NA	CASSGTGREQFF	TGTGCCAGCTCCGGGACAGGGCGTGAGCAGTTCTTC
TRBV11-2	NA	TRBJ1-2	NA	CASSLGQHIGYTF	TGTGCCAGCAGCTTGGGGCAGCATATTGGCTACACCTTC
TRBV10-2	TRBD2	TRBJ2-2	NA	CASRNVLAGPAGELFF	TGCGCCAGCCGGAATGTCCTAGCGGGCCCCGCCGGGGAGCTGTTTTTT
TRBV7-9	NA	TRBJ2-5	few	CASSSLESRGETQYF	TGTGCCAGCAGCTCCCTGGAGAGCAGGGGTGAGACCCAGTACTTC
TRBV7-9	TRBD2	TRBJ2-7	once	CASSSSMTGGNYYEQYF	TGTGCCAGCAGCTCCTCGATGACCGGGGGGAATTACTACGAGCAGTACTTC
TRBV3-1/TRBV3-2	NA	TRBJ2-7	NA	CASSQDLPGTYEQYF	TGTGCCAGCAGCCAAGATCTCCCAGGGACCTACGAGCAGTACTTC
TRBV15	NA	TRBJ2-6	NA	CATSRVFYRVGLAGANVLTF	TGTGCCACCAGCAGAGTCTTCTACAGGGTCGGGCTGGCTGGGGCCAACGTCCTGACTTTC